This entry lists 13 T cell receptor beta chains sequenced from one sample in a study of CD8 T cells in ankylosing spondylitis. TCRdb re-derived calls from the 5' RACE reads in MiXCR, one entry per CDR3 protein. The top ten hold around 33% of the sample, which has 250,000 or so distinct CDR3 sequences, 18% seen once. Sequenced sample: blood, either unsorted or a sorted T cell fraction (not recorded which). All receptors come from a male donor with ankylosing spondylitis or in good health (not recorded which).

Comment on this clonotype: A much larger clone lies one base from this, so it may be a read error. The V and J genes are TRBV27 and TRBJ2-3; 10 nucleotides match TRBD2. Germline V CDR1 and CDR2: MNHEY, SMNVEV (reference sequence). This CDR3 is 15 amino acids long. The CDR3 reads CASSLAGESTDTHYF. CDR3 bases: TGTGCCAGCAGTCTAGCGGGAGAGAGCACAGATACGCACTATTTT.

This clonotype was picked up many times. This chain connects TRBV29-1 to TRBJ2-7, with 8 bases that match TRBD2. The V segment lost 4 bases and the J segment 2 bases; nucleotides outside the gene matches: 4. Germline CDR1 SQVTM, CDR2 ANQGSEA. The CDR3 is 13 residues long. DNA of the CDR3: TGCAGCGTTGGGGGCGGGAGGACCTACGAGCAGTACTTC. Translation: CSVGGGRTYEQYF.

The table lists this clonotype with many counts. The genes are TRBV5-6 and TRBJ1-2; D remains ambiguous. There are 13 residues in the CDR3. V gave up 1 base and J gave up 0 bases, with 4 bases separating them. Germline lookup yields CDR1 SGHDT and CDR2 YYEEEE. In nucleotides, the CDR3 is TGTGCCAGCAGCTTGTCAACTAACTATGGCTACACCTTC. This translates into CASSLSTNYGYTF.

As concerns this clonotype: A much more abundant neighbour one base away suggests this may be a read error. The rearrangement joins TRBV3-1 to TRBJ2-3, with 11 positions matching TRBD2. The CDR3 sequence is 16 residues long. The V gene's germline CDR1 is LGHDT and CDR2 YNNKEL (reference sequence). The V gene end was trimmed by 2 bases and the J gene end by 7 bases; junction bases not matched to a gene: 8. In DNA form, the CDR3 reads TGTGCCAGCAGCCAATTACTAGCGGGAGAGGCACATACGCAGTATTTT. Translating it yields CASSQLLAGEAHTQYF.

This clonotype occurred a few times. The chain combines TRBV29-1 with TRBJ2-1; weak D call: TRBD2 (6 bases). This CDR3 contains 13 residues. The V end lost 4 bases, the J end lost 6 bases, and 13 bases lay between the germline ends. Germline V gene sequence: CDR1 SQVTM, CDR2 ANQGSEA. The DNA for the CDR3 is TGCAGCGTTGGGTCGTTGGGGGGCAATGAGCAGTTCTTC. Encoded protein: CSVGSLGGNEQFF.

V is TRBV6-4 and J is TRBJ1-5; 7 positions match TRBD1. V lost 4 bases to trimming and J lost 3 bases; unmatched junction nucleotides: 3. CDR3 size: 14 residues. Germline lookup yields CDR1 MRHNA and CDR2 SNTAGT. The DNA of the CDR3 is TGTGCCAGCAGTGCAGGGGGAACCAATCAGCCCCAGCATTTT. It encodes CASSAGGTNQPQHF.

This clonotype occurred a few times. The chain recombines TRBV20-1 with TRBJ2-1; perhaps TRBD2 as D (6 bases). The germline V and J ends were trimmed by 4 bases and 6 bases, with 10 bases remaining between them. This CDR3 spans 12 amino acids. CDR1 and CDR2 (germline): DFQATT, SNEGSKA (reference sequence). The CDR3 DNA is TGCAGTGCTACCGTCGGGGGCAATGAGCAGTTCTTC. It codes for CSATVGGNEQFF.

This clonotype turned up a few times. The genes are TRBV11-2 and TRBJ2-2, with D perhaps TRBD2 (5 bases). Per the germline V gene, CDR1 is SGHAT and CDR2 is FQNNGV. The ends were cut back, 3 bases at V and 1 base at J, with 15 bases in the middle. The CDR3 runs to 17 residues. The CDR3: CASSFDLERGNTGELFF. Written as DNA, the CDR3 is TGTGCCAGCAGCTTTGATCTAGAACGGGGGAACACCGGGGAGCTGTTTTTT.

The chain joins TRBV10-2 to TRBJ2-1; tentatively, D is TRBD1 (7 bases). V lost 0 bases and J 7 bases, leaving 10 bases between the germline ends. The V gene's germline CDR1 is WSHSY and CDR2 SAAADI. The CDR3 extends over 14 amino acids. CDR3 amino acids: CASSESRGANEQFF. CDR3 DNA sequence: TGCGCCAGCAGTGAGTCCAGGGGGGCTAATGAGCAGTTCTTC.

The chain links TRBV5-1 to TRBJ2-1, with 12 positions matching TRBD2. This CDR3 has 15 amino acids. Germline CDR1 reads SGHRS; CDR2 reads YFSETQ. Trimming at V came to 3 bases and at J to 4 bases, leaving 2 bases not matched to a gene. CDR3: CASSWTSGKYNEQFF. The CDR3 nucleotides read TGCGCCAGCAGCTGGACTAGCGGGAAATACAATGAGCAGTTCTTC.

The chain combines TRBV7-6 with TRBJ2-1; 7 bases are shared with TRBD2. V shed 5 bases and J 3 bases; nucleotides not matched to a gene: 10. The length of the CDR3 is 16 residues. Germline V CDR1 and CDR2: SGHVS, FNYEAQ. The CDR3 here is CASSQEASGDYNEQFF. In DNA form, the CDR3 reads TGTGCCAGCAGCCAAGAGGCTAGCGGCGACTACAATGAGCAGTTCTTC.

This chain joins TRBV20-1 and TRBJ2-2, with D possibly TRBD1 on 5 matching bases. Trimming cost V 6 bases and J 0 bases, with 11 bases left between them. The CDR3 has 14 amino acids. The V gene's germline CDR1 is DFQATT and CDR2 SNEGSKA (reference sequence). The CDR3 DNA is TGCAGTGCGGCAGGACATTCGAACACCGGGGAGCTGTTTTTT. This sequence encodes CSAAGHSNTGELFF.

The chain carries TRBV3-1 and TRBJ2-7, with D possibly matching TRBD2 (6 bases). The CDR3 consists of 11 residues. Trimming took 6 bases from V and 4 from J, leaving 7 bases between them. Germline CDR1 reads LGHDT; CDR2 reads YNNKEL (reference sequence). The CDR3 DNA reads TGTGCCAGCAGGGGGGGATACGAGCAGTACTTC. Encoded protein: CASRGGYEQYF.